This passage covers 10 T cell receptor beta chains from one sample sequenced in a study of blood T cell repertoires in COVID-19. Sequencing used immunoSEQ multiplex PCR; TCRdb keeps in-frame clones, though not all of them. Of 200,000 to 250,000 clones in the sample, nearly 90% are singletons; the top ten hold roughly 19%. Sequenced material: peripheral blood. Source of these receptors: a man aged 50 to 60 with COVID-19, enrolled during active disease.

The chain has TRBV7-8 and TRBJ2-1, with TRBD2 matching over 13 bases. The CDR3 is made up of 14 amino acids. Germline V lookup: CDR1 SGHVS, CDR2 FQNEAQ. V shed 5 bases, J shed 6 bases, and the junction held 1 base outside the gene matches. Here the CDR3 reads CASSRTSGGNEQFF. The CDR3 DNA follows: TGTGCCAGCAGCCGGACTAGCGGGGGCAATGAGCAGTTCTTC.

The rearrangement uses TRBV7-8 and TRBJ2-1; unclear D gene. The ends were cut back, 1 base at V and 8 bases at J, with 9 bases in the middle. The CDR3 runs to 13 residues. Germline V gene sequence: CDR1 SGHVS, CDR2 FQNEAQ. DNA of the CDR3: TGTGCCAGCAGCTTAGGCGCCTCGGATGAGCAGTTCTTC. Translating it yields CASSLGASDEQFF.

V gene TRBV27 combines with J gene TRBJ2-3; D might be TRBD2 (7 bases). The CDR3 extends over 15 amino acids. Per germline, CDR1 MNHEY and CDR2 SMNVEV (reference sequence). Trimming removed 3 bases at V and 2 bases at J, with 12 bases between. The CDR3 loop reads CASSFWGGNTDTQYF. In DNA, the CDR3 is TGTGCCAGCAGTTTCTGGGGGGGCAACACAGATACGCAGTATTTT.

Here the CDR3 DNA reads TGTGCCAGCACCTCTGGACTAGCGGTCTACAATGAGCAGTTCTTC. As protein: CASTSGLAVYNEQFF. The chain uses TRBV3-1 (or the pseudogene TRBV3-2) and TRBJ2-1, with 10 bases that match TRBD2. J lost 3 bases, V lost 7 bases, and 6 bases had no gene match. The CDR3 consists of 15 residues. Germline CDR1 LGHDT, CDR2 YNNKEL (reference sequence).

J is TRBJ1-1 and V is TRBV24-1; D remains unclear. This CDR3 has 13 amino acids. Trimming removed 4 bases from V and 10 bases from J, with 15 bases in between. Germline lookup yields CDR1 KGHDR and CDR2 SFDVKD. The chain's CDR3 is CATSDQPGNRAFF. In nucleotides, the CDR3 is TGTGCCACCAGTGACCAACCCGGGAATAGAGCTTTCTTT.

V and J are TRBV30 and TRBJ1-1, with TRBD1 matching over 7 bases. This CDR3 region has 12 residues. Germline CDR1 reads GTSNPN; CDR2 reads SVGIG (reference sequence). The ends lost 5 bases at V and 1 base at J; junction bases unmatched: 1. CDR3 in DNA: TGTGCCTGGGGGACAGCGAACACTGAAGCTTTCTTT. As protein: CAWGTANTEAFF.

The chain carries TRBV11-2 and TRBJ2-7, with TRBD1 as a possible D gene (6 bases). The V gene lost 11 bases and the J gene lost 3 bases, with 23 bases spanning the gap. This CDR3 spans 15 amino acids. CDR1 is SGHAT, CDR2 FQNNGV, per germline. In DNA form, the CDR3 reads TGTGCCGTTGGTAGGTACACAGGGAAGGTCTACGAGCAGTACTTC. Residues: CAVGRYTGKVYEQYF.

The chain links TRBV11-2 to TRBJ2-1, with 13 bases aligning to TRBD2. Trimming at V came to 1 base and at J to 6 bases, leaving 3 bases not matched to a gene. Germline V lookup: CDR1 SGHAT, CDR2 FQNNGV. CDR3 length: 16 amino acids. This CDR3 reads CASSLVLAGGLNEQFF. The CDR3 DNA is TGTGCCAGCAGCTTAGTACTAGCGGGGGGGCTCAATGAGCAGTTCTTC. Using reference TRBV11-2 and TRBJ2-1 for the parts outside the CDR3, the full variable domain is EAGVAQSPRYKIIEKRQSVAFWCNPISGHATLYWYQQILGQGPKLLIQFQNNGVVDDSQLPKDRFSAERLKGVDSTLKIQPAKLEDSAVYLCASSLVLAGGLNEQFFGPGTRLTVL.

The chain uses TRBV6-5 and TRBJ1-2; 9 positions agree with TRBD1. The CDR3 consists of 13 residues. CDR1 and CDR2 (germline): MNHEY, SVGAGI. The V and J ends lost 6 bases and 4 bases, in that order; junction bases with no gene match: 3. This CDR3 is CASRPTGGYGYTF. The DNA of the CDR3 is TGTGCCAGCAGGCCGACAGGGGGCTATGGCTACACCTTC.

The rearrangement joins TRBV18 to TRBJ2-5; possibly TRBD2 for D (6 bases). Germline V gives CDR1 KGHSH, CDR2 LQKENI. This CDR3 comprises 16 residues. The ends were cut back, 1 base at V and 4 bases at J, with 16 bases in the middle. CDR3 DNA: TGTGCCAGCTCACCACGGGGGTCGGGGGTCGGAGAGACCCAGTACTTC. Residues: CASSPRGSGVGETQYF.